Following are 7 T cell receptor beta chains from one sample sequenced in a study of blood T cell repertoires in COVID-19. Generated by immunoSEQ multiplex PCR, the TCRdb table keeps only in-frame clones and is missing some. Seen here are fewer than 50,000 clones, over 85% observed once, and the top ten hold approximately 4%. The sequenced sample consisted of peripheral blood. The receptor source for this set is a human donor in a cohort sampled during active COVID-19.

V gene TRBV2 combines with J gene TRBJ1-2; a weak D match, TRBD1 (5 bases). This CDR3 is 13 amino acids long. CDR1 and CDR2 from the germline V gene are SNHLY and FYNNEI. Trimming took off 1 base at V and 5 bases at J, with 8 bases between the two ends. The CDR3 DNA is TGTGCCAGCAGTGAAGGCAGGGCTTATGGCTACACCTTC. Translation gives CASSEGRAYGYTF.

V and J are TRBV10-3 and TRBJ1-1; D may be TRBD1 (6 bases). Germline assignment: CDR1 ENHRY and CDR2 SYGVKD. Trimming stripped 10 bases from V and 1 base from J, with 13 bases between. There are 13 residues in the CDR3. The CDR3: CATKGVSNTEAFF. The CDR3 DNA reads as TGTGCCACCAAGGGGGTGTCGAACACTGAAGCTTTCTTT.

The V gene is TRBV12-3 or TRBV12-4, the J gene TRBJ2-1, with D perhaps matching TRBD2 (6 bases). The CDR3 totals 13 residues. The V end lost 5 bases, the J end lost 8 bases, and 13 bases lay between the germline ends. Here the CDR3 reads CASSAGGPYEQFF. Written as DNA, the CDR3 is TGTGCCAGCAGTGCCGGAGGGCCCTATGAGCAGTTCTTC.

CDR3 bases: TGTGCCAGCAACCCGTGGGGAGGAAACCAAGAGACCCAGTACTTC. It codes for CASNPWGGNQETQYF. The chain recombines TRBV25-1 with TRBJ2-5; D may be TRBD2 (6 bases). Trimming removed 7 bases at V and 0 bases at J, with 15 bases between. CDR1 is MGHDK and CDR2 is SYGVNS in the germline V gene. The length of the CDR3 is 15 residues. Full variable domain (rest looked up from reference TRBV25-1 and TRBJ2-5): EADIYQTPRYLVIGTGKKITLECSQTMGHDKMYWYQQDPGMELHLIHYSYGVNSTEKGDLSSESTVSRIRTEHFPLTLESARPSHTSQYLCASNPWGGNQETQYFGPGTRLLVL.

In this sample, this clone turned up a few times. The chain joins TRBV11-3 to TRBJ2-1, with 7 positions matching TRBD2. Germline loops: CDR1 SGHNT, CDR2 YENEEA. V was clipped by 1 base and J by 4 bases; unmatched bases: 7. The CDR3 covers 16 residues. CDR3: CASSLGGSSGYNEQFF. CDR3 nucleotides: TGTGCCAGCAGCTTAGGAGGGTCTAGCGGTTACAATGAGCAGTTCTTC.

The chain couples TRBV12-3 or TRBV12-4 to TRBJ2-4, with D perhaps matching TRBD1 (5 bases). Trimming removed 6 bases from V and 11 bases from J, with 14 bases in between. The CDR3 runs to 12 residues. CDR3 in DNA: TGTGCCAGCAGGGGGCCCAGGCCAGTTCAGTACTTC. This gives the protein CASRGPRPVQYF.

DNA for the CDR3: TGTGCCAGCATCTACAGGCTGGGGGCTTCCTACGAGCAGTACTTC. Encoded protein: CASIYRLGASYEQYF. This chain uses TRBV6-5 with TRBJ2-7, with a tentative D call TRBD1 (6 bases). CDR3 size: 15 residues. Trimming cost V 7 bases and J 1 base, with 17 bases left between them. Germline assignment: CDR1 MNHEY and CDR2 SVGAGI.